The rows below give T cell receptor beta chains drawn from one sample of a study of blood T cell repertoires in COVID-19. The assay was immunoSEQ multiplex PCR, and TCRdb's table has in-frame clones only and misses some. Found here are 120,000 to 150,000 clones, 85% of them singletons; the top ten hold over 2.5%. The sequenced sample was peripheral blood. Source of these receptors: a human donor with acute or convalescent COVID-19. The donor label of this sample is uncertain. The CDR3 runs from the conserved cysteine through the conserved F or W. A D gene is named only where the DNA matches it firmly. A clone size is listed for some rows: how often the clone was seen (once, few, many), or a class if it is expanded.

d_call j_call clone_size v_call cdr3_aa cdr3_nt
TRBD1 TRBJ1-2 . TRBV5-1 CASSPDRGIQNYGYTF TGCGCCAGCAGTCCCGACAGGGGGATTCAGAACTATGGCTACACCTTC
TRBD2 TRBJ2-3 . TRBV5-1 CASSTGLAGTDTQYF TGCGCCAGCAGCACCGGACTAGCGGGCACAGATACGCAGTATTTT
TRBD1 TRBJ1-1 . TRBV5-1 CASSAGTGNTEAFF TGCGCCAGTTCAGCCGGGACAGGCAACACTGAAGCTTTCTTT
TRBD1 TRBJ2-7 . TRBV27 CASSAKRQGSSYEQYF TGTGCCAGCAGTGCAAAAAGACAGGGGAGCTCCTACGAGCAGTACTTC
TRBD1 TRBJ1-1 . TRBV7-9 CASSGQGMNTEAFF TGTGCCAGCAGCGGACAGGGTATGAACACTGAAGCTTTCTTT
. TRBJ1-6 few TRBV6-5 CASTESRADSPLHF TGTGCCAGCACCGAGTCCAGGGCGGATTCACCCCTCCACTTT
. TRBJ1-2 . TRBV9 CASSAWPAGDGYTF TGTGCCAGCAGCGCTTGGCCGGCAGGGGATGGCTACACCTTC
. TRBJ1-2 . TRBV2 CASSEGSYGYTF TGTGCCAGCAGTGAGGGCAGCTATGGCTACACCTTC
. TRBJ2-1 . TRBV5-1 CASSSGWGASHNEQFF TGCGCCAGCAGCTCGGGCTGGGGAGCGTCGCACAATGAGCAGTTCTTC
. TRBJ1-4 . TRBV6-2/TRBV6-3 CASSSQGGKLFF TGTGCCAGCAGTTCGCAGGGAGGAAAACTGTTTTTT
TRBD1 TRBJ1-2 . TRBV5-4 CASSLFRPGGVGYTF TGTGCCAGCAGCTTGTTCAGGCCAGGGGGCGTGGGCTACACCTTC
. TRBJ1-5 . TRBV7-8 CASSLSTGMGQPQHF TGTGCCAGCAGCTTAAGCACGGGGATGGGTCAGCCCCAGCATTTT
. TRBJ2-3 . TRBV29-1 CSVGGQSTDTQYF TGCAGCGTTGGAGGACAGAGCACAGATACGCAGTATTTT
. TRBJ1-5 once TRBV29-1 CSVLQGNNQPQHF TGCAGCGTACTACAGGGAAACAATCAGCCCCAGCATTTT
TRBD2 TRBJ2-2 . TRBV9 CASSVSGDYTGELFF TGTGCCAGCAGCGTGAGCGGGGATTACACCGGGGAGCTGTTTTTT
. TRBJ1-1 . TRBV7-3 CASSLPQARAFF TGTGCCAGCAGCCTACCCCAGGCCAGGGCTTTCTTT
TRBD1 TRBJ1-4 . TRBV7-9 CASSFQGANEKLFF TGTGCCAGCAGCTTCCAGGGGGCGAATGAAAAACTGTTTTTT
. TRBJ1-4 . TRBV28 CASSTPALGEKLFF TGTGCCAGCTCCACCCCGGCCCTAGGAGAAAAACTGTTTTTT
. TRBJ1-1 . TRBV9 CASSVQGTGTEAFF TGTGCCAGCAGCGTACAAGGGACTGGCACTGAAGCTTTCTTT
. TRBJ2-3 . TRBV12-3/TRBV12-4 CASRTPGDTQYF TGTGCCAGCAGAACCCCGGGGGATACGCAGTATTTT
TRBD1 TRBJ1-1 . TRBV10-3 CAISPGTGTEAFF TGTGCCATCAGCCCTGGGACAGGGACTGAAGCTTTCTTT
. TRBJ2-7 . TRBV7-8 CASSLNSIYEQYF TGTGCCAGCAGCCTAAACTCGATTTACGAGCAGTACTTC
TRBD1 TRBJ2-5 . TRBV14 CASSQVPGGQAAQYF TGTGCCAGCAGCCAAGTTCCAGGGGGCCAGGCGGCCCAGTACTTC
TRBD1 TRBJ1-1 . TRBV10-3 CAISKRPGQANTEAFF TGTGCCATCAGTAAAAGACCGGGACAGGCGAACACTGAAGCTTTCTTT
. TRBJ2-1 . TRBV25-1 CASSDRELDEQFF TGTGCCAGCAGTGACCGGGAGTTGGATGAGCAGTTCTTC
TRBD1 TRBJ1-5 . TRBV23-1 CASSQSCRGSQPQHF TGCGCCAGCAGTCAATCATGCAGGGGGAGTCAGCCCCAGCATTTT
. TRBJ2-1 . TRBV5-6 CASSADWRNNEQFF TGTGCCAGCAGCGCCGACTGGAGGAACAATGAGCAGTTCTTC
. TRBJ1-3 . TRBV10-3 CAIRPQQGSVGNTIYF TGTGCCATCAGGCCTCAACAGGGTTCGGTTGGAAACACCATATATTTT
. TRBJ2-2 . TRBV7-7 CASSSLTGELFF TGTGCTAGCAGCTCCCTCACCGGGGAGCTGTTTTTT